Shown below are 9 T cell receptor beta chains from a single sample sequenced in a study of cytomegalovirus exposure and HLA in healthy donors. The PCR used 60 Vbeta and 13 Jbeta primers. Clones were read by immunoSEQ multiplex PCR, and TCRdb kept only the in-frame ones, dropping some. Here the sample spans about 140,000 clones, around 80% being singletons. The sequenced sample consisted of PBMCs. These receptors were collected from a female donor in good health and CMV-seronegative.

The gene calls are TRBV2 and TRBJ2-7; TRBD1 matches at 8 bases. The ends lost 7 bases at V and 4 bases at J; junction bases unmatched: 15. Germline-derived CDR1 and CDR2 are SNHLY and FYNNEI. This CDR3 is built from 16 residues. In DNA form, the CDR3 reads TGTGCCAGCATGAGACAGGGGTTTGGAGGAACTTACGAGCAGTACTTC. This translates into CASMRQGFGGTYEQYF.

Note on this clone: The conserved phenylalanine or tryptophan normally closing the CDR3 is absent here, so this likely arose from a read error. The V gene is TRBV5-6, the J gene TRBJ1-6; D is possibly TRBD1 (5 bases). V was trimmed by 4 bases and J by 6 bases, leaving 17 bases between them. In germline, CDR1 is SGHDT, CDR2 YYEEEE. The CDR3 is 16 residues long. CDR3 region: CASSDFYSGPNSPLHL. The DNA for the CDR3 is TGTGCCAGCAGCGATTTCTATTCAGGGCCTAATTCACCCCTCCACCTT.

This clone appeared a single time. V usage is TRBV6-5 and J usage is TRBJ2-1, with D hard to call. CDR3 length: 15 residues. Trimming cost V 6 bases and J 4 bases, with 16 bases left between them. Germline V gene lookup returns CDR1 MNHEY and CDR2 SVGAGI. In DNA form, the CDR3 reads TGTGCCAGCAGCCCGACTGGTCTTATATACAATGAGCAGTTCTTC. This sequence encodes CASSPTGLIYNEQFF.

As regards this clone: An end of the junction does not agree with germline; a read error may underlie this. This chain links TRBV5-4 with TRBJ1-2, with D possibly TRBD1 on 6 matching bases. Germline V gene sequence: CDR1 SGHNT, CDR2 YYREEE (reference sequence). This CDR3 has 13 residues. CDR3 coding DNA: TGTGCCAGCAGCGCACAGGGCAACTATGGCTACCCCTTC. It encodes CASSAQGNYGYPF. Based on the CDR3 plus reference TRBV5-4 and TRBJ1-2, the full variable domain is ETGVTQSPTHLIKTRGQQVTLRCSSQSGHNTVSWYQQALGQGPQFIFQYYREEENGRGNFPPRFSGLQFPNYSSELNVNALELDDSALYLCASSAQGNYGYPFGSGTRLTVV.

V usage is TRBV6-5 and J usage is TRBJ1-2, with 9 bases fitting TRBD1. The J segment lost 2 bases and the V segment lost 3 bases, leaving 1 base of the junction unmatched. CDR3 length equals 14 residues. The germline V gene encodes CDR1 MNHEY and CDR2 SVGAGI. The CDR3 DNA reads TGTGCCAGCAGTTATGGGACAGGGAACTATGGCTACACCTTC. This sequence encodes CASSYGTGNYGYTF.

The V gene is TRBV6-1, the J gene TRBJ1-3; weak D call: TRBD1 (5 bases). The CDR3 totals 16 residues. CDR1 MNHNS and CDR2 SASEGT come from the germline V gene. V lost 2 bases and J 2 bases, leaving 13 bases between the germline ends. DNA of the CDR3: TGTGCCAGCAGTGAAATTCGGGGGTTGACTGGAAACACCATATATTTT. As protein: CASSEIRGLTGNTIYF.

Details on this clone: Within the sample, other DNA sequences also encode this same CDR3. The chain links TRBV18 to TRBJ2-7; TRBD2 might be the D (5 bases). Germline V gives CDR1 KGHSH, CDR2 LQKENI. V was trimmed by 2 bases and J by 0 bases, leaving 8 bases between them. The CDR3 is 14 residues long. This CDR3 reads CASSPGGSSYEQYF. The DNA of the CDR3 is TGTGCCAGCTCACCAGGCGGGTCCTCCTACGAGCAGTACTTC. The full variable domain, completed using reference TRBV18 and TRBJ2-7, is NAGVMQNPRHLVRRRGQEARLRCSPMKGHSHVYWYRQLPEEGLKFMVYLQKENIIDESGMPKERFSAEFPKEGPSILRIQQVVRGDSAAYFCASSPGGSSYEQYFGPGTRLTVT.

The chain carries TRBV14 and TRBJ2-5, with D tentatively TRBD1 (5 bases). V was trimmed by 1 base and J by 4 bases, leaving 10 bases between them. The CDR3 has 14 amino acids. Germline V CDR1 and CDR2: SGHDN, FVKESK. CDR3 DNA sequence: TGTGCCAGCAGCCAAGCCCTCAGGGTAGAGACCCAGTACTTC. Translated: CASSQALRVETQYF. Supplemented by reference TRBV14 and TRBJ2-5, the full variable domain reads EAGVTQFPSHSVIEKGQTVTLRCDPISGHDNLYWYRRVMGKEIKFLLHFVKESKQDESGMPNNRFLAERTGGTYSTLKVQPAELEDSGVYFCASSQALRVETQYFGPGTRLLVL.

The chain couples TRBV9 to TRBJ1-3; the D is unclear. V was clipped by 6 bases and J by 0 bases, with 13 bases between them. Germline CDR1 and CDR2: SGDLS and YYNGEE. The CDR3 extends over 15 amino acids. The CDR3 nucleotides are TGTGCCAGCACTGGAGGAGGCTTCTCTGGAAACACCATATATTTT. Amino acids: CASTGGGFSGNTIYF.